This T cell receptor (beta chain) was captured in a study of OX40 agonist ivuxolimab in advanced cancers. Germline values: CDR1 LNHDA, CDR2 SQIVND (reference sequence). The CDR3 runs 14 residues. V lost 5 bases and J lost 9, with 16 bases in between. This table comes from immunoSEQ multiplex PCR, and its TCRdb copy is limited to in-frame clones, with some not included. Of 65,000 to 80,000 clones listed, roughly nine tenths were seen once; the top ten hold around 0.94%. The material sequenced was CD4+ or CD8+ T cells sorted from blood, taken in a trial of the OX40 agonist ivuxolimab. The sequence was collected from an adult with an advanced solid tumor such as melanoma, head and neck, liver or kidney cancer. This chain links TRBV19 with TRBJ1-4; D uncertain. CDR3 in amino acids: CASSSPGGGKKLFF. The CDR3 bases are TGTGCCAGTAGTTCGCCGGGCGGTGGGAAAAAACTGTTTTTT.